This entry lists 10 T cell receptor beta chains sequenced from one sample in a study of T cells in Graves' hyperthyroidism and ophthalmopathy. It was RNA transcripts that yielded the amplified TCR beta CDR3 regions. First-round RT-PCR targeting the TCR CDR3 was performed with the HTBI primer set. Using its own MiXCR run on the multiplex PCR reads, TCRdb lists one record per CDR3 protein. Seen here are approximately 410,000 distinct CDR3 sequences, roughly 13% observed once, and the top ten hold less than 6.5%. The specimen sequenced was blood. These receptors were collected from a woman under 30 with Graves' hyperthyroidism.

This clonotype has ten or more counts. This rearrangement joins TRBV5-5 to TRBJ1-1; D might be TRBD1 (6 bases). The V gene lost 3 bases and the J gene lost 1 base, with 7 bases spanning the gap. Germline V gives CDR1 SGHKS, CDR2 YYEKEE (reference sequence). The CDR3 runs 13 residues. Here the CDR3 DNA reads TGTGCCAGCAGCTGGGGACAGAACACTGAAGCTTTCTTT. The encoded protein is CASSWGQNTEAFF.

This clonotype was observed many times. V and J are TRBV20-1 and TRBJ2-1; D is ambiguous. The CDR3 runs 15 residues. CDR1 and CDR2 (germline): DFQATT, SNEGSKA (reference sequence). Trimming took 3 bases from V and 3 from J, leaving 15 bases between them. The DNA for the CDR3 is TGCAGTGCTAGTCGGTGGGTCCACTTCTACAATGAGCAGTTCTTC. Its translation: CSASRWVHFYNEQFF.

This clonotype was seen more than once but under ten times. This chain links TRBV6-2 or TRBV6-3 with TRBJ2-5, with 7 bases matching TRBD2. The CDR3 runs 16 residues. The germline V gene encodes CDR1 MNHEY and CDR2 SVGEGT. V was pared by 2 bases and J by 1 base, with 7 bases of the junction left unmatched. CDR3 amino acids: CASSYSLADIQETQYF. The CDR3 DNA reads TGTGCCAGCAGTTACAGCCTAGCGGATATCCAAGAGACCCAGTACTTC.

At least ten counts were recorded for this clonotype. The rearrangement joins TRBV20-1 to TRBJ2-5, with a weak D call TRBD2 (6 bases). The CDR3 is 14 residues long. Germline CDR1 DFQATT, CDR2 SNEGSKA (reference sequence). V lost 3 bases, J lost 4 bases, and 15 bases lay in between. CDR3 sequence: CSASPGGLGETQYF. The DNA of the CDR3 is TGCAGTGCTAGTCCCGGGGGTCTGGGAGAGACCCAGTACTTC.

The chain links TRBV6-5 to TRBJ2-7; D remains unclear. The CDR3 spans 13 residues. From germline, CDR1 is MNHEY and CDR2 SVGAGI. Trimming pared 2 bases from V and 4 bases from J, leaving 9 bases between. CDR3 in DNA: TGTGCCAGCAGTTACGTGCTACTTTACGAGCAGTACTTC. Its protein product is CASSYVLLYEQYF.

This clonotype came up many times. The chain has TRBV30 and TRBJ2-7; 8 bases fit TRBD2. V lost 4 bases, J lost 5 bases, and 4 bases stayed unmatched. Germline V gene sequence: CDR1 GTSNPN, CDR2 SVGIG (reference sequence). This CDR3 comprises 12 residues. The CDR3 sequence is CAWTSGSHEQYF. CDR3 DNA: TGTGCCTGGACTAGCGGGTCCCACGAGCAGTACTTC.

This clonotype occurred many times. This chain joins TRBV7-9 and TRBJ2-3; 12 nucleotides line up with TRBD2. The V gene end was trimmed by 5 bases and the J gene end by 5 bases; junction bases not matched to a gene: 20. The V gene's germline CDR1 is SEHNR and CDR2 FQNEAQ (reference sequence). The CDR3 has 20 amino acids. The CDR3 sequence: CASSPEVASGRAADVDTQYF. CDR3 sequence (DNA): TGTGCCAGCAGCCCCGAGGTGGCTAGCGGGAGGGCCGCGGACGTAGATACGCAGTATTTT.

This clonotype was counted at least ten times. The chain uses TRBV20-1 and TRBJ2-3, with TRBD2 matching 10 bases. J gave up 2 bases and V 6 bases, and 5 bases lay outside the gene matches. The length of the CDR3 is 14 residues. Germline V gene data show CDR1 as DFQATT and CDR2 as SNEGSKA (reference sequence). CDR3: CSAPGLAVTDTQYF. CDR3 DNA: TGCAGTGCGCCAGGACTAGCGGTCACAGATACGCAGTATTTT.

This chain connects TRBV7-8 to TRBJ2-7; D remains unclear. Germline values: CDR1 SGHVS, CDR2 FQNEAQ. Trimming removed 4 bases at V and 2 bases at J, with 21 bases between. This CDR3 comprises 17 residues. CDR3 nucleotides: TGTGCCAGCAGCTCGACCCGCGGTTGGCCCGACACCTACGAGCAGTACTTC. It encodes CASSSTRGWPDTYEQYF.

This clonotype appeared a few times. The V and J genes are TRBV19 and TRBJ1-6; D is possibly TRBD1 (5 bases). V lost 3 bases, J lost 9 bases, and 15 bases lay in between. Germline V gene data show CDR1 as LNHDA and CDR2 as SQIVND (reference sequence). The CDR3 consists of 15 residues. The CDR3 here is CASSMSGAVSSPLHF. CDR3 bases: TGTGCCAGTAGTATGTCCGGGGCAGTAAGTTCACCCCTCCACTTT.